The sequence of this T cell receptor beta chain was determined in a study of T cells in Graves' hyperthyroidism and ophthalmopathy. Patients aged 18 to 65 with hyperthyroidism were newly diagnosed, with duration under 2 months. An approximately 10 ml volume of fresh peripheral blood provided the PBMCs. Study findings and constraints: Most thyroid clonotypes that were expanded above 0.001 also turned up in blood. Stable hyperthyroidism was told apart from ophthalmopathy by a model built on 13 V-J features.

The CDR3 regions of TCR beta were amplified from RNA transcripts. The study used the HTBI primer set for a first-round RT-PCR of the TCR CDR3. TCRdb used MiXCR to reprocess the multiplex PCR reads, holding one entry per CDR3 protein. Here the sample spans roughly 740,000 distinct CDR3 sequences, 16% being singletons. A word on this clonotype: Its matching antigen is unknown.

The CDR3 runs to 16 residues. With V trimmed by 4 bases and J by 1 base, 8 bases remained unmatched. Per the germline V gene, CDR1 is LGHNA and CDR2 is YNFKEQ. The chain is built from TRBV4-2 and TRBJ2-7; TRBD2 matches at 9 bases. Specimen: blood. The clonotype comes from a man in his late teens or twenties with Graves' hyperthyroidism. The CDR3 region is CASSRAGTSRSYEQYF. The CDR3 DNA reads TGTGCCAGCAGCCGGGCCGGGACTAGCCGTTCCTACGAGCAGTACTTC.